Each of the 10 T cell receptor beta chains below was sequenced from the same sample in a study of CD8 T cells in Susac syndrome. A quantity of about 0.5 to 1 ug RNA underwent reverse transcription using random hexamers. Each CDR3 protein is one row after TCRdb ran MiXCR on the immunoSEQ multiplex PCR reads. The top ten clones hold about 0.087% of a sample with 200,000 or so distinct CDR3 sequences, nearly 95% of them seen once. The sequencing input was CD4+ T cells from PBMCs. The receptors stem from a human donor with multiple sclerosis.

The CDR3: CASIVTSGSGELFF. The CDR3 DNA reads as TGTGCCAGCATAGTAACTAGCGGGTCCGGGGAGCTGTTTTTT. The J gene is TRBJ2-2, the V gene TRBV6-6; 9 bases line up with TRBD2. The germline V gene encodes CDR1 MNHNY and CDR2 SVGAGI (reference sequence). The CDR3 has 14 residues. The V gene end was trimmed by 7 bases and the J gene end by 6 bases; junction bases not matched to a gene: 6.

CDR3 nucleotides: TGTGCCAGCAGCGTCCGGGGTGACACTGAAGCTTTCTTT. Its protein product is CASSVRGDTEAFF. The gene calls are TRBV9 and TRBJ1-1; unclear D gene. Per the germline V gene, CDR1 is SGDLS and CDR2 is YYNGEE. CDR3 length equals 13 residues. The V end lost 2 bases, the J end lost 3 bases, and 8 bases lay between the germline ends.

This clonotype was seen only a few times. The DNA for the CDR3 is TGTGCCAGCAGTTTAGGGCTAGCGGGGAGTAATGAGCAGTTCTTC. As protein: CASSLGLAGSNEQFF. The chain carries TRBV12-3 or TRBV12-4 and TRBJ2-1, with TRBD2 matching over 9 bases. This CDR3 spans 15 amino acids. V lost 1 base to trimming and J lost 7 bases; unmatched junction nucleotides: 5.

In its sample, this clonotype was seen a few times. CDR3 in amino acids: CASSSQGGYEQYF. In DNA, the CDR3 is TGTGCCAGCAGCTCGCAGGGAGGCTACGAGCAGTACTTC. J is TRBJ2-7 and V is TRBV7-3, with a possible D match to TRBD2 (6 bases). This CDR3 comprises 13 residues. The germline gives CDR1 SGHTA, CDR2 FQGTGA. Trimming stripped 4 bases from V and 3 bases from J, with 10 bases between.

The V gene is TRBV19, the J gene TRBJ2-1; D gene ambiguous. The CDR3 runs 14 residues. Germline V CDR1 and CDR2: LNHDA, SQIVND (reference sequence). V lost 7 bases to trimming and J lost 7 bases, with 17 bases between them. This chain's CDR3 is CASKETGGSNEQFF. The CDR3 nucleotides are TGTGCCAGTAAGGAGACGGGCGGCTCAAATGAGCAGTTCTTC.

This chain connects TRBV27 to TRBJ2-3; 8 nucleotides line up with TRBD1. CDR1 MNHEY and CDR2 SMNVEV come from the germline V gene (reference sequence). CDR3 length: 14 amino acids. The ends lost 6 bases at V and 4 bases at J; junction bases unmatched: 6. In nucleotides, the CDR3 is TGTGCCAGCAGCCGCCGGACAGGGCCAGATACGCAGTATTTT. It is translated as CASSRRTGPDTQYF.

The genes are TRBV20-1 and TRBJ2-7; D possibly corresponds to TRBD1 (6 bases). V lost 6 bases and J 5 bases, leaving 14 bases between the germline ends. In germline, CDR1 is DFQATT, CDR2 SNEGSKA (reference sequence). The CDR3 runs to 12 residues. Here the CDR3 DNA reads TGCAGTGCAAACAGGGAAGGGGACGAGCAGTACTTC. As protein: CSANREGDEQYF.

V gene TRBV24-1 combines with J gene TRBJ1-1, with D unresolved. Germline V gene sequence: CDR1 KGHDR, CDR2 SFDVKD. CDR3 length: 12 residues. The V and J ends lost 3 bases and 5 bases respectively, with 6 bases between them. As DNA, the CDR3 is TGTGCCACCAGTGATACGGGGACTGAAGCTTTCTTT. As protein: CATSDTGTEAFF.

This clonotype was counted only a few times. V gene TRBV7-2 combines with J gene TRBJ1-6; 9 bases map to TRBD1. Germline lookup yields CDR1 SGHTA and CDR2 FQGNSA. With V trimmed by 5 bases and J by 9 bases, 5 bases remained unmatched. This CDR3 has 14 amino acids. For the CDR3, the DNA is TGTGCCAGCAGCCAGACAGGGGGACTTTCACCCCTCCACTTT. Protein sequence: CASSQTGGLSPLHF.

The rearrangement uses TRBV11-2 and TRBJ2-1; D gene ambiguous. Germline V CDR1 and CDR2: SGHAT, FQNNGV. The CDR3 is 12 residues long. Trimming removed 1 base at V and 6 bases at J, with 4 bases between. CDR3 residues: CASSLGVNEQFF. CDR3 nucleotides: TGTGCCAGCAGCTTAGGAGTCAATGAGCAGTTCTTC. The full variable domain, its missing parts supplied by reference TRBV11-2 and TRBJ2-1, is EAGVAQSPRYKIIEKRQSVAFWCNPISGHATLYWYQQILGQGPKLLIQFQNNGVVDDSQLPKDRFSAERLKGVDSTLKIQPAKLEDSAVYLCASSLGVNEQFFGPGTRLTVL.